The 7 T cell receptor beta chains presented below share a single source sample, sequenced in a study of T cell repertoires in cytomegalovirus infection. TCRdb independently ran MiXCR on the reads; one entry per CDR3 protein. Of 250,000 to 300,000 distinct CDR3 sequences in the sample, 9.1% were seen once. Sequenced material: PBMCs. The receptor set was obtained from a human donor in good health (CMV status not recorded). Some clones in this sample may be carry-over from other donors' samples.

This clonotype was observed at least ten times. V usage is TRBV7-2 and J usage is TRBJ1-1; D is uncertain. In germline, CDR1 is SGHTA, CDR2 FQGNSA. V lost 2 bases to trimming and J lost 8 bases, with 15 bases between them. The CDR3 runs 14 residues. CDR3 in DNA: TGTGCCAGCAGCTTACTAATCGGCTTGGTCGAAGCTTTCTTT. This sequence encodes CASSLLIGLVEAFF.

This clonotype occurred many times. The chain uses TRBV24-1 and TRBJ2-1, with TRBD2 identical over 7 bases. With 4 bases clipped from V and 1 base from J, the junction kept 9 bases outside the gene matches. The CDR3 runs 17 residues. Per the germline V gene, CDR1 is KGHDR and CDR2 is SFDVKD. CDR3 nucleotides: TGTGCCACCAGTGACTCCCCTCGAGCGGGATCCTACAATGAGCAGTTCTTC. Translating it yields CATSDSPRAGSYNEQFF.

Ten or more counts support this clonotype. The chain couples TRBV2 to TRBJ2-2, with unresolved D. This CDR3 contains 12 residues. Trimming pared 6 bases from V and 7 bases from J, leaving 9 bases between. From germline, CDR1 is SNHLY and CDR2 FYNNEI. The CDR3 sequence: CASRPALGELFF. The CDR3 bases are TGTGCCAGCAGACCAGCCCTCGGGGAGCTGTTTTTT.

J is TRBJ1-4 and V is TRBV28; TRBD1 agrees at 7 bases. The V gene's germline CDR1 is MDHEN and CDR2 SYDVKM. This CDR3 spans 19 amino acids. With V trimmed by 10 bases and J by 0 bases, 20 bases remained unmatched. Written as DNA, the CDR3 is TGTGCCACCCAGAAGCCCAGTAAGGGGGCAGGGGCAACTAATGAAAAACTGTTTTTT. As protein: CATQKPSKGAGATNEKLFF. Together with reference TRBV28 and TRBJ1-4, the CDR3 gives the full variable domain: DVKVTQSSRYLVKRTGEKVFLECVQDMDHENMFWYRQDPGLGLRLIYFSYDVKMKEKGDIPEGYSVSREKKERFSLILESASTNQTSMYLCATQKPSKGAGATNEKLFFGSGTQLSVL.

This clonotype showed up just a few times. The chain is built from TRBV20-1 and TRBJ1-2; 9 bases line up with TRBD1. CDR1 and CDR2 (germline): DFQATT, SNEGSKA (reference sequence). This CDR3 has 15 amino acids. V lost 5 bases and J lost 0; bases outside the gene matches: 7. This CDR3 reads CSAGGGTGPNYGYTF. In nucleotides, the CDR3 is TGCAGTGCTGGGGGGGGGACAGGGCCTAACTATGGCTACACCTTC.

The sample holds many counts of this clonotype. The chain employs TRBV7-2 and TRBJ2-2; TRBD2 aligns across 16 bases. V lost 5 bases to trimming and J lost 6 bases; unmatched junction nucleotides: 6. The length of the CDR3 is 17 residues. In germline, CDR1 is SGHTA, CDR2 FQGNSA. In DNA, the CDR3 is TGTGCCAGCAGCCCCGGGACTAGCGGGGGGGCTCCCGGGGAGCTGTTTTTT. Its protein product is CASSPGTSGGAPGELFF. The variable domain in full, with the rest retrieved from reference TRBV7-2 and TRBJ2-2, is GAGVSQSPSNKVTEKGKDVELRCDPISGHTALYWYRQSLGQGLEFLIYFQGNSAPDKSGLPSDRFSAERTGGSVSTLTIQRTQQEDSAVYLCASSPGTSGGAPGELFFGEGSRLTVL.

This clonotype was found many times. The V gene is TRBV7-2, the J gene TRBJ1-3, with 9 positions matching TRBD1. CDR1 is SGHTA and CDR2 is FQGNSA in the germline V gene. This CDR3 region has 16 residues. V was clipped by 3 bases and J by 3 bases; unmatched bases: 6. The CDR3 protein is CASSFGQGQSGNTIYF. CDR3 nucleotide sequence: TGTGCCAGCAGCTTTGGACAGGGGCAGAGTGGAAACACCATATATTTT.